The 18 T cell receptor beta chains given below trace back to one sample, sequenced in a study of cytomegalovirus exposure and HLA in healthy donors. 13 Jbeta primers and 60 Vbeta primers were used for the PCR. Produced via immunoSEQ multiplex PCR; TCRdb's table is partial and in-frame only. The sample carries over 100,000 clones, about two thirds recorded once. The specimen was PBMCs. These receptors all come from a man in his fifties or sixties in good health and CMV-seropositive.

The chain is built from TRBV19 and TRBJ2-1; 9 bases align to TRBD2. The CDR3 contains 20 residues. Germline CDR1 and CDR2: LNHDA and SQIVND (reference sequence). Losses at the gene ends were 0 bases for V and 8 bases for J; bases not matched to a gene: 20. CDR3 region: CASSIEKGGASGAPGHEQFF. As DNA, the CDR3 is TGTGCCAGTAGTATAGAGAAGGGGGGGGCTAGCGGGGCGCCGGGGCATGAGCAGTTCTTC.

This chain links TRBV4-3 with TRBJ1-2; 8 bases line up with TRBD1. Germline V gene lookup returns CDR1 LGHNA and CDR2 YSLEER. This CDR3 contains 16 residues. After removal of 0 bases from V and 2 bases from J, the junction contained 5 bases not matched to a gene. In nucleotides, the CDR3 is TGCGCCAGCAGCCAAGAAGTGGCAGGGGGCAACTATGGCTACACCTTC. Amino acid sequence: CASSQEVAGGNYGYTF.

The chain uses TRBV6-1 and TRBJ1-6, with D possibly TRBD1 on 6 matching bases. The CDR3 runs to 15 residues. Germline CDR1 MNHNS, CDR2 SASEGT. V lost 3 bases and J lost 5, with 11 bases in between. The CDR3 DNA reads as TGTGCCAGCAGTGAGATGACAGGAAATAATTCACCCCTCCACTTT. It specifies CASSEMTGNNSPLHF.

On this clone: Additional DNA sequences in this sample encode the identical CDR3. V is TRBV10-3 and J is TRBJ1-3; D might be TRBD1 (6 bases). Trimming cost V 6 bases and J 0 bases, with 6 bases left between them. This CDR3 is 13 amino acids long. The germline V gene encodes CDR1 ENHRY and CDR2 SYGVKD. The CDR3 protein is CAIRDSSGNTIYF. The CDR3 DNA reads as TGTGCCATCAGGGACAGCTCTGGAAACACCATATATTTT.

The CDR3 region has the DNA TGTGCCAGTAGTGATCAAGGGAGCCCCCAGTACTTC. The encoded protein is CASSDQGSPQYF. The chain couples TRBV19 to TRBJ2-5, with a weak D call TRBD2 (5 bases). The CDR3 is made up of 12 amino acids. The germline V gene has CDR1 LNHDA and CDR2 SQIVND (reference sequence). The V end was cut by 5 bases, the J end by 9 bases, with 13 bases between.

Concerning this clone: It is likely a read error, because the conserved phenylalanine at the end of the CDR3 is missing. The V call is TRBV5-4, the J call TRBJ2-7; the D gene is possibly TRBD2 (5 bases). V was pared by 4 bases and J by 1 base, with 12 bases between. Germline V CDR1 and CDR2: SGHNT, YYREEE (reference sequence). The CDR3 runs 14 residues. The CDR3 bases are TGTGCCAGCAGCAGGGCGGACTCTTCCTACGAGCAGTACCTC. This codes for CASSRADSSYEQYL.

There are a few counts of this clone. The V call is TRBV14, the J call TRBJ2-5; 10 bases map to TRBD2. Germline-derived CDR1 and CDR2 are SGHDN and FVKESK. This CDR3 is built from 17 residues. Trimming took 4 bases from V and 3 from J; bases not matched to a gene: 11. This CDR3 reads CASSLRTPSGGKETQYF. CDR3 coding DNA: TGTGCCAGCAGCCTTAGGACTCCTAGCGGGGGTAAAGAGACCCAGTACTTC.

The V and J genes are TRBV29-1 and TRBJ1-3; D is unclear. Germline loops: CDR1 SQVTM, CDR2 ANQGSEA. The CDR3 contains 13 residues. Trimming shortened V by 0 bases and J by 5 bases, and 8 bases separated the two germline ends. CDR3 residues: CSVEDDSRNTIYF. The CDR3 nucleotides read TGCAGCGTTGAAGATGATAGTAGAAACACCATATATTTT. Using reference TRBV29-1 and TRBJ1-3 for the parts outside the CDR3, the full variable domain is SAVISQKPSRDICQRGTSLTIQCQVDSQVTMMFWYRQQPGQSLTLIATANQGSEATYESGFVIDKFPISRPNLTFSTLTVSNMSPEDSSIYLCSVEDDSRNTIYFGEGSWLTVV.

The genes are TRBV12-5 and TRBJ1-1; TRBD1 might be the D (5 bases). This CDR3 comprises 16 residues. Trimming cost V 1 base and J 0 bases, with 12 bases left between them. Germline V gene sequence: CDR1 LGHNT, CDR2 FRNRAP. The CDR3 region has the DNA TGTGCTAGTGGTTTGGCGCTGGGGGGTGTGAACACTGAAGCTTTCTTT. Translation: CASGLALGGVNTEAFF.

The CDR3 DNA follows: TGCGCCAGCAGTGAAGGAGGGCAGTACTACGAGCAGTACTTC. Protein: CASSEGGQYYEQYF. The chain links TRBV10-1 to TRBJ2-7; possible D gene TRBD2, 6 bases. CDR3 length: 14 amino acids. Trimming cost V 3 bases and J 3 bases, with 12 bases left between them. CDR1 and CDR2 (germline): WNHNN, SYGVQD (reference sequence).

V gene TRBV7-2 combines with J gene TRBJ2-3; 7 bases are shared with TRBD2. Per germline, CDR1 SGHTA and CDR2 FQGNSA. V shed 4 bases, J shed 4 bases, and the junction held 5 bases outside the gene matches. The CDR3 is 14 amino acids. As DNA, the CDR3 is TGTGCCAGCAGCTGGCTCGGACTAGCAGATACGCAGTATTTT. This gives the protein CASSWLGLADTQYF. The full variable domain, rest sourced from reference TRBV7-2 and TRBJ2-3, is GAGVSQSPSNKVTEKGKDVELRCDPISGHTALYWYRQSLGQGLEFLIYFQGNSAPDKSGLPSDRFSAERTGGSVSTLTIQRTQQEDSAVYLCASSWLGLADTQYFGPGTRLTVL.

The V call is TRBV10-3, the J call TRBJ1-2, with D possibly being TRBD1 (6 bases). V was pared by 7 bases and J by 4 bases, with 16 bases between. The germline CDR1 and CDR2 sequences are ENHRY and SYGVKD. This CDR3 is 14 amino acids long. The CDR3 sequence: CAINPRQGLYGYTF. The CDR3 nucleotides read TGTGCCATCAACCCCCGGCAGGGGCTCTATGGCTACACCTTC.

This rearrangement joins TRBV7-6 to TRBJ2-7; D is ambiguous. Trimming stripped 5 bases from V and 5 bases from J, with 10 bases between. The CDR3 is made up of 12 amino acids. Germline V gives CDR1 SGHVS, CDR2 FNYEAQ. Here the CDR3 reads CASSGLIDEQYF. The DNA of the CDR3 is TGTGCCAGCAGCGGGCTCATCGACGAGCAGTACTTC.

J is TRBJ2-5 and V is TRBV5-4; D is possibly TRBD1 (5 bases). Trimming took off 4 bases at V and 3 bases at J, with 19 bases between the two ends. This CDR3 has 16 amino acids. Per the germline V gene, CDR1 is SGHNT and CDR2 is YYREEE (reference sequence). CDR3 nucleotide sequence: TGTGCCAGCAGCCCGTCAATTAGGGGTGGCGAAGAGACCCAGTACTTC. It translates to CASSPSIRGGEETQYF.

In this sample, this clone turned up a few times. The chain combines TRBV6-1 with TRBJ1-5, with a weak D call TRBD1 (5 bases). CDR1 and CDR2 from the germline V gene are MNHNS and SASEGT. Trimming removed 1 base from V and 2 bases from J, with 12 bases in between. The CDR3 has 16 amino acids. This CDR3 reads CASSEDIGGGNQPQHF. The CDR3 bases are TGTGCCAGCAGTGAAGACATTGGGGGGGGCAATCAGCCCCAGCATTTT.

The chain is built from TRBV5-6 and TRBJ2-1; TRBD1 might be the D (6 bases). V was shortened by 0 bases and J by 0 bases, with 13 bases between the two germline ends. In germline, CDR1 is SGHDT, CDR2 YYEEEE. The CDR3 totals 17 residues. The CDR3 spells CASSLDRRGGSYNEQFF. CDR3 in DNA: TGTGCCAGCAGCTTGGATCGGAGAGGGGGCTCCTACAATGAGCAGTTCTTC. The whole variable domain, remainder taken from reference TRBV5-6 and TRBJ2-1, is DAGVTQSPTHLIKTRGQQVTLRCSPKSGHDTVSWYQQALGQGPQFIFQYYEEEERQRGNFPDRFSGHQFPNYSSELNVNALLLGDSALYLCASSLDRRGGSYNEQFFGPGTRLTVL.

CDR3 DNA sequence: TGCAGCGTGTCTCCAGGGGGAGATACGCAGTATTTT. Its protein is CSVSPGGDTQYF. The gene calls are TRBV29-1 and TRBJ2-3; 7 positions agree with TRBD1. V was pared by 6 bases and J by 5 bases, with 5 bases of the junction left unmatched. The germline V gene has CDR1 SQVTM and CDR2 ANQGSEA. The CDR3 is 12 residues long.

Comment on this clone: Different DNA sequences within this sample yield the same CDR3. The CDR3: CASSSGTGREKLFF. The CDR3 DNA follows: TGCGCCAGCAGCTCTGGGACAGGGCGCGAAAAACTGTTTTTT. The chain couples TRBV5-1 to TRBJ1-4, with 9 nucleotides matching TRBD1. Trimming removed 3 bases from V and 8 bases from J; junction bases left unmatched: 5. The V gene's germline CDR1 is SGHRS and CDR2 YFSETQ. CDR3 length equals 14 residues.